This entry lists 21 T cell receptor beta chains sequenced from one sample in a study of blood T cell repertoires in COVID-19. TCRdb's table, derived via immunoSEQ multiplex PCR, lists solely in-frame clones and lacks some. The sample carries tens of thousands of clones, 80% to 90% recorded once. Sequencing input: peripheral blood. All receptors derive from a human donor in a cohort sampled during active COVID-19.

The chain has TRBV19 and TRBJ1-1; TRBD1 matches 7 bases. The V gene's germline CDR1 is LNHDA and CDR2 SQIVND (reference sequence). After removal of 6 bases from V and 1 base from J, the junction contained 2 bases not matched to a gene. This CDR3 is built from 13 residues. This chain's CDR3 is CASSRQGNTEAFF. Here the CDR3 DNA reads TGTGCCAGTAGCCGACAGGGGAACACTGAAGCTTTCTTT. The complete variable domain, with remaining parts taken from reference TRBV19 and TRBJ1-1, reads DGGITQSPKYLFRKEGQNVTLSCEQNLNHDAMYWYRQDPGQGLRLIYYSQIVNDFQKGDIAEGYSVSREKKESFPLTVTSAQKNPTAFYLCASSRQGNTEAFFGQGTRLTVV.

This chain links TRBV7-7 with TRBJ2-2, with TRBD2 matching over 9 bases. Germline V CDR1 and CDR2: SSHAT, FNYEAQ (reference sequence). J was trimmed by 5 bases and V by 4 bases; bases with no gene match: 5. The CDR3 extends over 15 amino acids. CDR3 region: CASSSAGGVTGELFF. In DNA form, the CDR3 reads TGTGCCAGCAGCTCAGCGGGAGGCGTTACCGGGGAGCTGTTTTTT.

The chain recombines TRBV30 with TRBJ2-3, with 9 nucleotides matching TRBD1. Germline values: CDR1 GTSNPN, CDR2 SVGIG (reference sequence). V lost 1 base, J lost 4 bases, and 3 bases stayed unmatched. The CDR3 has 14 amino acids. The CDR3 nucleotides read TGTGCCTGGAGTGGGGGACAGGGCCCAGATACGCAGTATTTT. As protein: CAWSGGQGPDTQYF.

The chain employs TRBV7-6 and TRBJ2-7, with D perhaps TRBD1 (6 bases). Trimming removed 5 bases from V and 7 bases from J, with 18 bases in between. Germline values: CDR1 SGHVS, CDR2 FNYEAQ. The CDR3 length is 14 residues. The CDR3 sequence is CASSDVRTGREQYF. In nucleotides, the CDR3 is TGTGCCAGCAGCGATGTGAGAACAGGGCGGGAGCAGTACTTC.

The chain has TRBV11-1 and TRBJ2-5, with 13 bases fitting TRBD2. Losses at the gene ends were 1 base for V and 1 base for J; bases not matched to a gene: 0. The V gene's germline CDR1 is SGHAT and CDR2 FQDESV (reference sequence). CDR3 length: 16 amino acids. CDR3 protein: CASSLGTSGSQETQYF. The CDR3 region has the DNA TGTGCCAGCAGCTTAGGGACTAGCGGGAGCCAAGAGACCCAGTACTTC.

The CDR3 loop is CASSRGLAEYEQFF. The DNA of the CDR3 is TGCGCCAGCAGTCGGGGACTAGCGGAATACGAGCAGTTCTTC. V and J are TRBV10-2 and TRBJ2-1; 11 positions agree with TRBD2. With 5 bases clipped from V and 10 bases from J, the junction kept 7 bases outside the gene matches. The CDR3 totals 14 residues. The germline gives CDR1 WSHSY, CDR2 SAAADI.

J is TRBJ2-7 and V is TRBV4-2; D is uncertain. V lost 1 base, J lost 0 bases, and 7 bases lay in between. The CDR3 is made up of 14 amino acids. The germline gives CDR1 LGHNA, CDR2 YNFKEQ. The CDR3 sequence: CASSQARYSYEQYF. DNA of the CDR3: TGTGCCAGCAGCCAAGCACGGTACTCCTACGAGCAGTACTTC.

V gene TRBV7-2 combines with J gene TRBJ2-5; D not certain. Trimming shortened V by 1 base and J by 3 bases, and 6 bases separated the two germline ends. Germline CDR1 reads SGHTA; CDR2 reads FQGNSA. The CDR3 is 13 residues long. CDR3 nucleotide sequence: TGTGCCAGCAGCTTAGGACACAAAGAGACCCAGTACTTC. It is translated as CASSLGHKETQYF.

The chain joins TRBV24-1 to TRBJ2-1; maybe TRBD2 (5 bases). The germline CDR1 and CDR2 sequences are KGHDR and SFDVKD. The CDR3 is 12 amino acids. Trimming removed 4 bases from V and 13 bases from J, with 13 bases in between. The CDR3 reads CATSDPLGSQFF. The CDR3 DNA reads as TGTGCCACCAGTGACCCACTAGGATCACAGTTCTTC.

The J gene is TRBJ2-1, the V gene TRBV5-4, with 10 bases that match TRBD2. V gave up 3 bases and J gave up 1 base; unmatched junction bases: 4. This CDR3 is built from 16 residues. CDR1 is SGHNT, CDR2 YYREEE, per germline (reference sequence). The DNA for the CDR3 is TGTGCCAGCAGCTCCCCAGCGGGAGGGTCCTACAATGAGCAGTTCTTC. Translating it yields CASSSPAGGSYNEQFF.

CDR3 region: CASTRGDANEKLFF. For the CDR3, the DNA is TGCGCCAGCACCCGGGGGGATGCTAATGAAAAACTGTTTTTT. The V gene is TRBV5-1, the J gene TRBJ1-4; a weak D match, TRBD1 (5 bases). The CDR3 is 14 residues long. Trimming took off 6 bases at V and 3 bases at J, with 12 bases between the two ends. Germline assignment: CDR1 SGHRS and CDR2 YFSETQ.

This chain joins TRBV27 and TRBJ2-6, with 7 bases matching TRBD1. Germline CDR1 MNHEY, CDR2 SMNVEV (reference sequence). J gave up 0 bases and V 5 bases, and 4 bases lay outside the gene matches. This CDR3 has 16 residues. The CDR3: CASSITGVSGANVLTF. The CDR3 coding sequence is TGTGCCAGCAGTATCACAGGGGTCTCTGGGGCCAACGTCCTGACTTTC.

The CDR3, as DNA: TGTGCCAGCAGCTGGCCCCAGAGGTCCAATGCTGGCTACACCTTC. It is translated as CASSWPQRSNAGYTF. The J gene is TRBJ1-2, the V gene TRBV5-4; D ambiguous. Germline-derived CDR1 and CDR2 are SGHNT and YYREEE (reference sequence). The CDR3 is made up of 15 amino acids. V lost 3 bases and J 7 bases, leaving 19 bases between the germline ends.

This clone was found once. The J gene is TRBJ2-7, the V gene TRBV10-3, with D hard to call. Germline V gene sequence: CDR1 ENHRY, CDR2 SYGVKD. Trimming cost V 4 bases and J 2 bases, with 6 bases left between them. CDR3 length: 12 amino acids. The CDR3, as DNA: TGTGCCATCAGTGCCAGTACCTACGAGCAGTACTTC. It is translated as CAISASTYEQYF.

This clone was observed once. V usage is TRBV4-3 and J usage is TRBJ2-3; TRBD2 is a possible D gene (6 bases). CDR1 and CDR2 from the germline V gene are LGHNA and YSLEER. The V end lost 2 bases, the J end lost 3 bases, and 12 bases lay between the germline ends. This CDR3 has 15 amino acids. The CDR3 DNA follows: TGCGCCAGCAGCCAATTTTTAGCGGAGACAGATACGCAGTATTTT. It specifies CASSQFLAETDTQYF.

This clone was seen only once. This sequence joins TRBV3-1 (or the pseudogene TRBV3-2) and TRBJ2-6; no firm D call. Germline-derived CDR1 and CDR2 are LGHDT and YNNKEL (reference sequence). This CDR3 region has 15 residues. V was shortened by 0 bases and J by 1 base, with 4 bases between the two germline ends. CDR3 nucleotide sequence: TGTGCCAGCAGCCAAGATATATCTGGGGCCAACGTCCTGACTTTC. Encoded protein: CASSQDISGANVLTF.

This clone has a single count. This chain uses TRBV12-3 or TRBV12-4 with TRBJ1-5; D remains unclear. The V and J ends lost 3 bases and 7 bases respectively, with 7 bases between them. The CDR3 is 12 amino acids. CDR3 bases: TGTGCCAGCAGTTTTCCCCCACAGCCCCAGCATTTT. As protein: CASSFPPQPQHF.

This rearrangement joins TRBV2 to TRBJ2-2; 12 nucleotides align to TRBD2. V lost 6 bases, J lost 4 bases, and 3 bases stayed unmatched. The CDR3 loop spans 15 amino acids. Germline V gene data show CDR1 as SNHLY and CDR2 as FYNNEI. CDR3 loop: CASSPTSGSTGELFF. Written as DNA, the CDR3 is TGTGCCAGCAGCCCGACTAGCGGGAGCACCGGGGAGCTGTTTTTT.

The chain links TRBV9 to TRBJ1-5; 11 bases fit TRBD1. This CDR3 spans 15 amino acids. Trimming removed 0 bases from V and 6 bases from J; junction bases left unmatched: 2. Germline V gene data show CDR1 as SGDLS and CDR2 as YYNGEE. The DNA for the CDR3 is TGTGCCAGCAGCGTAGACGGGACAGGGGGTCAGCCCCAGCATTTT. It is translated as CASSVDGTGGQPQHF.

About this clone itself: Compared with germline, one end of the junction differs, possibly owing to a read error. The V call is TRBV2, the J call TRBJ2-1; 7 positions match TRBD2. Per germline, CDR1 SNHLY and CDR2 FYNNEI. The CDR3 is 14 amino acids. In nucleotides, the CDR3 is TGTACCAGCAGTGAAGCGGGAAGGGGACTCCCCCCCTTCTTC. Protein sequence: CTSSEAGRGLPPFF.

The V and J genes are TRBV7-9 and TRBJ2-5; the D gene is possibly TRBD2 (5 bases). The CDR3 totals 13 residues. Germline loops: CDR1 SEHNR, CDR2 FQNEAQ (reference sequence). With 5 bases removed from V and 5 bases from J, the gap between germline ends came to 12 bases. The CDR3 DNA sequence: TGTGCCAGCAGCGTGACTAAATTGGAGACCCAGTACTTC. Encoded protein: CASSVTKLETQYF.